The 20 T cell receptor beta chains below all came from one sample that was sequenced in a study of blood T cell repertoires in COVID-19. Sequenced by immunoSEQ multiplex PCR; TCRdb stores in-frame clones only, minus some. Of about 56,000 clones in the sample, around 84% are singletons; the top ten hold over 10%. Sequenced: peripheral blood. These TCRs come from a woman older than 75 with acute or convalescent COVID-19.

The chain combines TRBV7-9 with TRBJ1-6; D is unresolved. V was pared by 1 base and J by 8 bases, with 9 bases between. CDR3 length: 14 amino acids. CDR1 SEHNR and CDR2 FQNEAQ come from the germline V gene (reference sequence). CDR3 region: CASSLGEGYSPLHF. In DNA, the CDR3 is TGTGCCAGCAGCTTAGGAGAGGGATATTCACCCCTCCACTTT.

This clone occurred once. The chain links TRBV5-8 to TRBJ2-7, with 10 positions matching TRBD1. From germline, CDR1 is SGHTS and CDR2 YDEGEE. The J segment lost 2 bases and the V segment lost 4 bases, leaving 3 bases of the junction unmatched. The CDR3 has 14 residues. The CDR3 region is CASSRGTGAYEQYF. The CDR3 region has the DNA TGTGCCAGCAGCCGCGGGACAGGGGCCTACGAGCAGTACTTC.

The CDR3 nucleotides read TGTGCCAGCACCGAGGACAGGGGGCGAGGGAATGAGCAGTTCTTC. This encodes CASTEDRGRGNEQFF. The chain couples TRBV2 to TRBJ2-1; 11 bases agree with TRBD1. The CDR3 extends over 15 amino acids. Germline V CDR1 and CDR2: SNHLY, FYNNEI. Trimming at V came to 7 bases and at J to 7 bases, leaving 9 bases not matched to a gene.

This chain uses TRBV19 with TRBJ1-6; 7 bases map to TRBD1. Trimming took 4 bases from V and 6 from J; bases not matched to a gene: 9. Germline assignment: CDR1 LNHDA and CDR2 SQIVND (reference sequence). The CDR3 spans 16 residues. The CDR3 loop reads CASSTETGILNSPLHF. The CDR3 DNA reads as TGTGCCAGTAGTACCGAGACAGGGATCCTTAATTCACCCCTCCACTTT.

The V call is TRBV2, the J call TRBJ2-2; the D is unclear. The CDR3 totals 12 residues. CDR1 SNHLY and CDR2 FYNNEI come from the germline V gene. Trimming stripped 6 bases from V and 3 bases from J, with 5 bases between. The chain's CDR3 is CASRGDTGELFF. The CDR3 DNA sequence: TGTGCCAGCAGGGGCGACACCGGGGAGCTGTTTTTT.

This clone was seen a handful of times. The rearrangement joins TRBV5-1 to TRBJ1-2, with D hard to call. Germline CDR1 and CDR2: SGHRS and YFSETQ. Trimming removed 4 bases at V and 0 bases at J, with 7 bases between. The CDR3 is 13 residues long. CDR3 amino acids: CASSLDPNYGYTF. CDR3 DNA sequence: TGCGCCAGCAGCCTAGATCCTAACTATGGCTACACCTTC.

This clone showed up just a few times. The chain uses TRBV12-3 or TRBV12-4 and TRBJ2-1; 7 bases agree with TRBD1. This CDR3 spans 13 amino acids. Trimming at V came to 3 bases and at J to 4 bases, leaving 0 bases not matched to a gene. The CDR3 bases are TGTGCCAGCAGTTTGGGACAGTACAATGAGCAGTTCTTC. Protein product: CASSLGQYNEQFF.

The rearrangement joins TRBV12-3 or TRBV12-4 to TRBJ1-2; possible D gene TRBD1, 5 bases. CDR3 length equals 13 residues. Trimming removed 7 bases at V and 4 bases at J, with 13 bases between. CDR3 residues: CASTRGGGYGYTF. Written as DNA, the CDR3 is TGTGCCAGCACCCGGGGGGGAGGCTATGGCTACACCTTC.

The chain is built from TRBV5-1 and TRBJ2-7; possible D gene TRBD1, 6 bases. The CDR3 loop spans 15 amino acids. The germline CDR1 and CDR2 sequences are SGHRS and YFSETQ. Trimming removed 0 bases at V and 5 bases at J, with 15 bases between. The DNA for the CDR3 is TGCGCCAGCAGCTTGGTTGTCCAGGGGAATAACGAGCAGTACTTC. This translates into CASSLVVQGNNEQYF.

The V gene is TRBV6-5, the J gene TRBJ1-3, with TRBD1 identical over 10 bases. J was trimmed by 2 bases and V by 7 bases; bases with no gene match: 2. This CDR3 is built from 14 residues. Germline V gene lookup returns CDR1 MNHEY and CDR2 SVGAGI. CDR3 in DNA: TGTGCCAGCACCGGGACAGGGGCTGGAAACACCATATATTTT. Residues: CASTGTGAGNTIYF.

The chain combines TRBV30 with TRBJ1-6, with no clear D. Germline CDR1 GTSNPN, CDR2 SVGIG (reference sequence). The germline V and J ends were trimmed by 3 bases and 3 bases, with 12 bases remaining between them. The CDR3 extends over 15 amino acids. The chain's CDR3 is CAWRGRDHYNSPLHF. The CDR3 nucleotides read TGTGCCTGGAGGGGGAGAGATCACTATAATTCACCCCTCCACTTT.

This clone is a singleton in its sample. The chain couples TRBV6-5 to TRBJ1-4; D perhaps matches TRBD1 (5 bases). Germline CDR1 is MNHEY and CDR2 is SVGAGI. The V and J ends lost 0 bases and 8 bases respectively, with 13 bases between them. The CDR3 contains 15 residues. CDR3 amino acids: CASSYSGQGGEKLFF. The CDR3 nucleotides are TGTGCCAGCAGTTACTCGGGGCAGGGTGGCGAAAAACTGTTTTTT.

This clone turned up a few times. The chain employs TRBV18 and TRBJ1-6, with D perhaps matching TRBD1 (5 bases). V was trimmed by 4 bases and J by 8 bases, leaving 9 bases between them. Germline V gene data show CDR1 as KGHSH and CDR2 as LQKENI. The CDR3 length is 13 residues. The CDR3 spells CASSRGGDSPLHF. DNA of the CDR3: TGTGCCAGCTCACGGGGCGGGGATTCACCCCTCCACTTT.

This chain connects TRBV12-5 to TRBJ2-1; possibly TRBD2 for D (5 bases). The CDR3 consists of 13 residues. CDR1 is LGHNT and CDR2 is FRNRAP in the germline V gene. V shed 6 bases and J shed 4 bases, with 10 bases lying between them. The CDR3 protein is CASGFRGYNEQFF. The CDR3 DNA is TGTGCTAGTGGCTTCCGGGGTTACAATGAGCAGTTCTTC.

This chain connects TRBV7-9 to TRBJ1-2, with D possibly being TRBD1 (6 bases). Deletions cut 5 bases from V and 2 bases from J, with 12 bases between. There are 14 residues in the CDR3. Looked up from germline, CDR1 is SEHNR and CDR2 is FQNEAQ (reference sequence). CDR3 bases: TGTGCCAGCAGCGGATCCGGGACAAACTATGGCTACACCTTC. Translated, it gives CASSGSGTNYGYTF. The complete variable domain, with remaining parts taken from reference TRBV7-9 and TRBJ1-2, reads DTGVSQNPRHKITKRGQNVTFRCDPISEHNRLYWYRQTLGQGPEFLTYFQNEAQLEKSRLLSDRFSAERPKGSFSTLEIQRTEQGDSAMYLCASSGSGTNYGYTFGSGTRLTVV.

The chain employs TRBV19 and TRBJ2-3; no firm D call. Trimming took 4 bases from V and 3 from J, leaving 5 bases between them. The germline V gene encodes CDR1 LNHDA and CDR2 SQIVND (reference sequence). CDR3 size: 12 residues. The CDR3 region is CASSTRTDTQYF. DNA for the CDR3: TGTGCCAGTAGTACCCGGACAGATACGCAGTATTTT.

This clone was observed once. The V and J genes are TRBV3-1 (or the pseudogene TRBV3-2) and TRBJ2-1, with D unresolved. The CDR3 runs to 13 residues. Trimming removed 3 bases at V and 2 bases at J, with 5 bases between. Germline V CDR1 and CDR2: LGHDT, YNNKEL (reference sequence). CDR3 amino acids: CASSQTPYNEQFF. The CDR3 bases are TGTGCCAGCAGCCAGACTCCCTACAATGAGCAGTTCTTC.

The V gene is TRBV11-3, the J gene TRBJ2-3, with D possibly TRBD1 on 5 matching bases. The CDR3 has 15 residues. Germline loops: CDR1 SGHNT, CDR2 YENEEA. The V end was cut by 1 base, the J end by 0 bases, with 8 bases between. CDR3 amino acids: CASSLGGKSTDTQYF. CDR3 DNA sequence: TGTGCCAGCAGCTTAGGGGGCAAAAGCACAGATACGCAGTATTTT.

This clone was seen only a few times. This chain links TRBV5-4 with TRBJ2-7, with TRBD2 matching over 7 bases. With V trimmed by 2 bases and J by 2 bases, 1 base remained unmatched. CDR3 length equals 13 residues. Germline values: CDR1 SGHNT, CDR2 YYREEE (reference sequence). This chain's CDR3 is CASSLGTTYEQYF. The CDR3 nucleotides read TGTGCCAGCAGCTTAGGGACTACCTACGAGCAGTACTTC.

The rearrangement links TRBV12-3 or TRBV12-4 to TRBJ1-2, with D uncertain. This CDR3 is built from 12 residues. V was shortened by 7 bases and J by 7 bases, with 13 bases between the two germline ends. The CDR3 sequence is CASTGGRVGYTF. DNA of the CDR3: TGTGCCAGCACCGGCGGAAGAGTTGGCTACACCTTC.